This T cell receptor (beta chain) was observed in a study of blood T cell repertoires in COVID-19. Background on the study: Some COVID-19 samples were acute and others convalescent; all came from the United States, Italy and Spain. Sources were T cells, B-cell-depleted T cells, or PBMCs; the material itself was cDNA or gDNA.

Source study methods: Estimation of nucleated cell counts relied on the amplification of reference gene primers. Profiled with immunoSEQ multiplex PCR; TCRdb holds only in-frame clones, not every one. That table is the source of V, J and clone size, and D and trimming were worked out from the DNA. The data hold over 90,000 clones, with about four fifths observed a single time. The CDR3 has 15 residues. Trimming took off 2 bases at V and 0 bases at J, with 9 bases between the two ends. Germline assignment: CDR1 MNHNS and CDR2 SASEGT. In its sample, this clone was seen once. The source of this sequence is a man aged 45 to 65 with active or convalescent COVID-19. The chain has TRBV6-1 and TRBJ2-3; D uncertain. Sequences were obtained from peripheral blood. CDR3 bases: TGTGCCAGCAGTGAACCGCAGGCTAGCACAGATACGCAGTATTTT. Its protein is CASSEPQASTDTQYF.